This T cell receptor (beta chain) was profiled in a study of blood T cell repertoires in COVID-19. The CDR3 is made up of 14 amino acids. Per the germline V gene, CDR1 is KGHDR and CDR2 is SFDVKD. Trimming removed 0 bases from V and 5 bases from J, with 7 bases in between. Original analysis: Quantification of nucleated cells was approximated via reference gene primer amplification. Generated by immunoSEQ multiplex PCR, the TCRdb table keeps only in-frame clones and is missing some. The V and J calls and clone size were taken over from that table, and D and trimming were inferred from the DNA. Of some 250,000 clones listed, roughly nine tenths are singletons.

Input material: peripheral blood. V gene TRBV24-1 combines with J gene TRBJ2-1, with TRBD1 as a possible D gene (5 bases). The source is a woman in her twenties or thirties with COVID-19, enrolled during active disease. CDR3 loop: CATSDLPGNNEQFF. The CDR3, as DNA: TGTGCCACCAGTGATTTGCCAGGGAACAATGAGCAGTTCTTC.